This TCR beta chain was observed in a study of blood T cell repertoires in COVID-19. Overall study context: Samples representing acute and convalescent COVID-19 were sourced from the United States, Italy and Spain.

Original methodology: How many nucleated cells were present was estimated from reference gene primer amplification. Clones were read by immunoSEQ multiplex PCR, and TCRdb kept only the in-frame ones, dropping some. The DNA was the basis for D and trimming; V, J and clone size are from that table. This table has about 30,000 clones, 91% appearing once. In germline, CDR1 is MNHEY, CDR2 SVGAGI. The trim removed 8 bases at V and 2 bases at J, leaving 7 bases unmatched. This CDR3 has 14 amino acids. The sequenced material came from peripheral blood. The chain links TRBV6-5 to TRBJ2-3; TRBD2 matches at 7 bases. The receptor comes from a human donor with active COVID-19. The donor label of this sample is uncertain. CDR3 DNA: TGTGCCAGCCGGACTAGTTTTAACACAGATACGCAGTATTTT. The encoded protein is CASRTSFNTDTQYF.